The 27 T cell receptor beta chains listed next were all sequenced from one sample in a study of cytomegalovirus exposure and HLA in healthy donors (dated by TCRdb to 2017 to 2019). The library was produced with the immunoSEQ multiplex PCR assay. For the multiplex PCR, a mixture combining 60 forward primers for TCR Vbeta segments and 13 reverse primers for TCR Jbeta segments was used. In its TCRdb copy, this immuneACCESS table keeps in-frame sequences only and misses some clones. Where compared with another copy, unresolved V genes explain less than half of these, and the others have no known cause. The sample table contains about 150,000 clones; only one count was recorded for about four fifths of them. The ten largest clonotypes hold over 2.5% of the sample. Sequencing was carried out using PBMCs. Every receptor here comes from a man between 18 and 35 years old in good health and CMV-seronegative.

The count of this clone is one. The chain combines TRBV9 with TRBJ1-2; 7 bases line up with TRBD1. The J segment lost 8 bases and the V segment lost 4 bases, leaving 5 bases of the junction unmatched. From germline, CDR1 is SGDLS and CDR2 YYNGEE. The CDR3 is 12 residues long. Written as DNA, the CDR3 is TGTGCCAGCAGCTTAACGACAGGGGGCTACACCTTC. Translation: CASSLTTGGYTF. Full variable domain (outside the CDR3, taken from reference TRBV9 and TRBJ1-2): DSGVTQTPKHLITATGQRVTLRCSPRSGDLSVYWYQQSLDQGLQFLIQYYNGEERAKGNILERFSAQQFPDLHSELNLSSLELGDSALYFCASSLTTGGYTFGSGTRLTVV.

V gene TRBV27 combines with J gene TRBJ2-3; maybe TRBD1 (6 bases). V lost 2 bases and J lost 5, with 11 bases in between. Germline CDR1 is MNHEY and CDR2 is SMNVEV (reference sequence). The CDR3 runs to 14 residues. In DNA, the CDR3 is TGTGCCAGCAGTTTAGTGGGGGCTAAAGATACGCAGTATTTT. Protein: CASSLVGAKDTQYF.

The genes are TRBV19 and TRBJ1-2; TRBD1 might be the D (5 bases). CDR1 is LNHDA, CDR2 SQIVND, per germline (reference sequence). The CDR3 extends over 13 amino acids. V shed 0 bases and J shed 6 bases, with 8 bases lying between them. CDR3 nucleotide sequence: TGTGCCAGTAGTATAGACCAGGGTGATGGCTACACCTTC. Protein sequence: CASSIDQGDGYTF.

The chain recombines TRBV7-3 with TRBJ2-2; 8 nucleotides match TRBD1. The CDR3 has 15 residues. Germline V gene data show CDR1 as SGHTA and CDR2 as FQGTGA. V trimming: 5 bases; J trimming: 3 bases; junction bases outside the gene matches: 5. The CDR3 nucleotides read TGTGCCAGCAGCCCAACAGGGGGAGACACCGGGGAGCTGTTTTTT. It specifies CASSPTGGDTGELFF.

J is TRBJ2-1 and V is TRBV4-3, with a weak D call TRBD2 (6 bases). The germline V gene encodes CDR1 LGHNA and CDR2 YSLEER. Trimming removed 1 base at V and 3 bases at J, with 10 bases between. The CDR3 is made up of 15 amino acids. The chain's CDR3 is CASSQGLGLYNEQFF. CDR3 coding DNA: TGCGCCAGCAGCCAAGGGTTGGGACTCTACAATGAGCAGTTCTTC.

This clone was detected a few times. CDR3 bases: TGTGCCAGCAGTGACGGACTAGCGGGGCACAATGAGCAGTTCTTC. It codes for CASSDGLAGHNEQFF. V and J are TRBV6-1 and TRBJ2-1; 12 bases fit TRBD2. The germline gives CDR1 MNHNS, CDR2 SASEGT. The CDR3 has 15 amino acids. The ends lost 3 bases at V and 5 bases at J; junction bases unmatched: 2.

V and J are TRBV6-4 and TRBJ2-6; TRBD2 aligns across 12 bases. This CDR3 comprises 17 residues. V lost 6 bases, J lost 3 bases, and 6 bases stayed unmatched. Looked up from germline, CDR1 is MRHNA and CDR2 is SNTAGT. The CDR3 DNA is TGTGCCAGCAGAGCTAGCGGGGGGGCGGATGGGGCCAACGTCCTGACTTTC. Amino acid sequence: CASRASGGADGANVLTF.

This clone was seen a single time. The CDR3 loop reads CASSPPSGEQFF. For the CDR3, the DNA is TGTGCCAGCTCACCACCCTCAGGGGAGCAGTTCTTC. The V call is TRBV18, the J call TRBJ2-1; a possible D gene is TRBD1 (5 bases). Looked up from germline, CDR1 is KGHSH and CDR2 is LQKENI. This CDR3 is 12 amino acids long. V dropped 0 bases and J dropped 10 bases, with 7 bases sitting between them.

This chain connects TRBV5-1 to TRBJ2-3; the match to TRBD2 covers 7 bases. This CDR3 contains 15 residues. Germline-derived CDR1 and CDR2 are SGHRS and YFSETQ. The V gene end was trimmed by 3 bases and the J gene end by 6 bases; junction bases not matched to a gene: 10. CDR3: CASSSGRGVLDTQYF. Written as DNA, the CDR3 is TGCGCCAGCAGCTCGGGGAGGGGAGTATTGGATACGCAGTATTTT.

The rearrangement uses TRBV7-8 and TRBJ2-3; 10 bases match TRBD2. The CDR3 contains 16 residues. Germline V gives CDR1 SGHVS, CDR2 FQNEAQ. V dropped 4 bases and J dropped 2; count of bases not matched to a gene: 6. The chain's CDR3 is CASSSKRGGLTDTQYF. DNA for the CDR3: TGTGCCAGCAGCTCTAAGCGGGGGGGCCTCACAGATACGCAGTATTTT.

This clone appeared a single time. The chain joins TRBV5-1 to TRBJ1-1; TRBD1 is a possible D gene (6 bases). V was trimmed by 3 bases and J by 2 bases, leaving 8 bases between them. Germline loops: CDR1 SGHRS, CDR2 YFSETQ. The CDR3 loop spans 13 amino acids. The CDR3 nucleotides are TGCGCCAGCAGCTGGGGACACAACACTGAAGCTTTCTTT. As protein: CASSWGHNTEAFF.

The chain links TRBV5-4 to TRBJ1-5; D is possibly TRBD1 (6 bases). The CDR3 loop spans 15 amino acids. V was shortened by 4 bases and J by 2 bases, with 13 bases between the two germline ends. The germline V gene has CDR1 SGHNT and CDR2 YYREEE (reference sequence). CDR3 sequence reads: CASSLGGYGNQPQHF. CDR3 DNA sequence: TGTGCCAGCAGCCTTGGGGGCTACGGCAATCAGCCCCAGCATTTT.

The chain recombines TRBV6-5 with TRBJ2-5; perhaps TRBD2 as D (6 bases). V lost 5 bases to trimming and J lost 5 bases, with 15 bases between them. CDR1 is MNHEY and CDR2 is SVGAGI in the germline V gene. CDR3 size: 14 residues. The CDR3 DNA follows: TGTGCCAGCAGTCCCTCGGGACTTGGCGAGACCCAGTACTTC. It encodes CASSPSGLGETQYF.

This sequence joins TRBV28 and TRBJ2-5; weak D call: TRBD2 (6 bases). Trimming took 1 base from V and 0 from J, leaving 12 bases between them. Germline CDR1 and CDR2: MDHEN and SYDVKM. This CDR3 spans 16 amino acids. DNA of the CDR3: TGTGCCAGCAGTTTATTGGAGGGTTTATACCAAGAGACCCAGTACTTC. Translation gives CASSLLEGLYQETQYF.

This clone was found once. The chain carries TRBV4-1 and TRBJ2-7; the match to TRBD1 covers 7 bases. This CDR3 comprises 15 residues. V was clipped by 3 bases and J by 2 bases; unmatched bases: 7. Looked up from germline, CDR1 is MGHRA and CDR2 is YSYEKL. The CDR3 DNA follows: TGCGCCAGCAGCCAGCCCGGGACAGCGACCTACGAGCAGTACTTC. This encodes CASSQPGTATYEQYF.

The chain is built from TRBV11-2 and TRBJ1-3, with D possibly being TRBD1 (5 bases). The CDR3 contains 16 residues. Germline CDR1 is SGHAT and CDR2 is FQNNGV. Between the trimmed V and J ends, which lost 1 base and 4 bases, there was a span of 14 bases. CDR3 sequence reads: CASSLVTDTLGNTIYF. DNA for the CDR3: TGTGCCAGCAGCTTAGTAACGGACACGCTCGGAAACACCATATATTTT.

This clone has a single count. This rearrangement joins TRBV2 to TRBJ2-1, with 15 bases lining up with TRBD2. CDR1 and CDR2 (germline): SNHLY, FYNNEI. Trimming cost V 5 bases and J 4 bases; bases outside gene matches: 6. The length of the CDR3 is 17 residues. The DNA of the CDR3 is TGTGCCAGCAGTCCCCCGGGACTAGCGGGGGGTTACAATGAGCAGTTCTTC. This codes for CASSPPGLAGGYNEQFF. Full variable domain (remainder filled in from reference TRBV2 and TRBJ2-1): EPEVTQTPSHQVTQMGQEVILRCVPISNHLYFYWYRQILGQKVEFLVSFYNNEISEKSEIFDDQFSVERPDGSNFTLKIRSTKLEDSAMYFCASSPPGLAGGYNEQFFGPGTRLTVL.

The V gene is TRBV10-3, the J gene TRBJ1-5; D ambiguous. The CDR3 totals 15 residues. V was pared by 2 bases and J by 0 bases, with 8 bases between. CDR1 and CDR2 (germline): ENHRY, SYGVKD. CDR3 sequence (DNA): TGTGCCATCAGTGAGGGAGGGTCTAGCAATCAGCCCCAGCATTTT. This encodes CAISEGGSSNQPQHF.

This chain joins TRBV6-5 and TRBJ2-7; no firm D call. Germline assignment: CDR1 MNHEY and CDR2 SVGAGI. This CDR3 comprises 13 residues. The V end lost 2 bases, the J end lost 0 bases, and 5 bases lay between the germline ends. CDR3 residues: CASSYGASYEQYF. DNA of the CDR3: TGTGCCAGCAGTTACGGAGCCTCCTACGAGCAGTACTTC.

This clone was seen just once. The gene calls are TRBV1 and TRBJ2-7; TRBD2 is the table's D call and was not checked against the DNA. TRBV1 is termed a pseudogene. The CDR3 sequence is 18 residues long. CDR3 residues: CTSSQDFRGWEASYEQYV. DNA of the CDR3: TGCACCAGCAGCCAAGATTTTAGGGGATGGGAGGCCTCCTACGAGCAGTACGTC.

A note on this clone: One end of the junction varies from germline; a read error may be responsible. The CDR3 protein is CASSLQGGSGANGLTF. Here the CDR3 DNA reads TGTGCCAGCAGCCTTCAGGGGGGCTCTGGGGCCAACGGCCTGACTTTC. This sequence joins TRBV7-3 and TRBJ2-6, with D perhaps TRBD1 (7 bases). This CDR3 contains 16 residues. The germline CDR1 and CDR2 sequences are SGHTA and FQGTGA. The entire variable domain, with the rest obtained from reference TRBV7-3 and TRBJ2-6, is as follows: GAGVSQTPSNKVTEKGKYVELRCDPISGHTALYWYRQSLGQGPEFLIYFQGTGAADDSGLPNDRFFAVRPEGSVSTLKIQRTERGDSAVYLCASSLQGGSGANGLTFGAGSRLTVL.

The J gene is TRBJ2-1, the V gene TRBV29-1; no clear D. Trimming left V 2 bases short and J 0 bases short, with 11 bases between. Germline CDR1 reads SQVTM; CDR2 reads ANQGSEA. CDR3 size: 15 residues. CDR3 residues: CSVEWAAHSYNEQFF. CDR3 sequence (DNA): TGCAGCGTTGAATGGGCAGCCCACTCCTACAATGAGCAGTTCTTC.

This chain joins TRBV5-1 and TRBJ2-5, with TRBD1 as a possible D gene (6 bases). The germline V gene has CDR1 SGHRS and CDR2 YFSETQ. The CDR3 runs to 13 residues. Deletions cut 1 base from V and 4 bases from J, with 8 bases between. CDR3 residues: CASSLTGPETQYF. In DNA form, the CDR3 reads TGCGCCAGCAGCTTGACAGGGCCAGAGACCCAGTACTTC.

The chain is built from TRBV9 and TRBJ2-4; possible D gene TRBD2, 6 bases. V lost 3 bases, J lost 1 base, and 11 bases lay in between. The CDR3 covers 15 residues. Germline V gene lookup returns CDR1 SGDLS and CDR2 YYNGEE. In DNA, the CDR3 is TGTGCCAGCAGCGGGACGGGGGTTGCCAAAAACATTCAGTACTTC. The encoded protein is CASSGTGVAKNIQYF.

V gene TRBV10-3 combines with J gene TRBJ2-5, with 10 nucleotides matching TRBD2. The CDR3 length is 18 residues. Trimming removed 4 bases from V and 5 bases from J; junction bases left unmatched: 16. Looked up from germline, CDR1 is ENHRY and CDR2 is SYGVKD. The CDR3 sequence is CAISGNRDSGGLMETQYF. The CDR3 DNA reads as TGTGCCATCAGTGGAAATCGGGATAGCGGGGGGCTTATGGAGACCCAGTACTTC.

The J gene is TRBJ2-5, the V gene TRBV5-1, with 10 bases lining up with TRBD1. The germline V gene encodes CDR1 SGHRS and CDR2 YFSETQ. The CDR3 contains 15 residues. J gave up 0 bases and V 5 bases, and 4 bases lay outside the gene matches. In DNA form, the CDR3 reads TGCGCCAGCAGATCAGGGACAGGGGACCAAGAGACCCAGTACTTC. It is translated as CASRSGTGDQETQYF.

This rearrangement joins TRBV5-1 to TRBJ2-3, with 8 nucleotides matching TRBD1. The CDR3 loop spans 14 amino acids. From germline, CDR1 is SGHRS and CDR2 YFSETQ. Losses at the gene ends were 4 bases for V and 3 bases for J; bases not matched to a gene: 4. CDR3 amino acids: CASSRQGITDTQYF. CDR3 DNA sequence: TGCGCCAGCAGCCGACAGGGGATAACAGATACGCAGTATTTT.